This TCR beta chain was obtained from a study of technical replicates of blood from a few donors (dated by TCRdb to the late 2010s). As for this clone: Its specific antigen is unknown. Base-call qualities are not available, and no considerably larger clone is one nucleotide away.

Library construction relied on the immunoSEQ multiplex PCR assay. TCRdb obtained this table from immuneACCESS and retained in-frame rearrangements with V and J assigned. These tables miss some clones; where compared with another copy, unresolved V genes account for less than half of the shortfall, and the remainder is unexplained. The table for this sample lists about 83,000 clones; roughly 92% of them were counted only once. The top ten constitute about 0.23% of the sample. In the germline V gene, CDR1 corresponds to SGHVS and CDR2 to FQNEAQ. Relative to germline, V is 0 bases shorter and J is 4 bases shorter, with 7 bases between their ends. Inclusive of the bounding cysteine and phenylalanine, the CDR3 is 13 residues long. The read is trimmed to its CDR3 DNA, 39 bases read in frame from base 1.

The rearrangement combines TRBV7-8 with TRBJ2-7, with the D gene call left open. The clonotype was recovered from a human donor in good health. Sequenced input: T cells isolated from PBMCs. The sequenced DNA is TGTGCCAGCAGCTTAGCGTACGAGTACGAGCAGTACTTC. This translates into CASSLAYEYEQYF.